These 15 T cell receptor beta chains share one sample of origin, sequenced in a study of T cell changes during pregnancy in multiple sclerosis. Some clones are missing from TCRdb's copy, which holds only in-frame ones; the method was immunoSEQ multiplex PCR. The sample carries 60,000 to 95,000 clones, approximately 90% recorded once. The sample was CD4+ T cells from peripheral blood mononuclear cells, taken before pregnancy. Every receptor here comes from a female donor with multiple sclerosis, enrolled in a pregnancy study.

The gene calls are TRBV6-1 and TRBJ1-6; 8 nucleotides align to TRBD1. The trim removed 5 bases at V and 10 bases at J, leaving 10 bases unmatched. Germline CDR1 reads MNHNS; CDR2 reads SASEGT. The CDR3 is 15 amino acids. The chain's CDR3 is CASSSTRDRSSPLHF. The DNA for the CDR3 is TGTGCCAGCAGTTCAACCCGGGACAGGTCGTCACCCCTCCACTTT.

The chain recombines TRBV11-3 with TRBJ2-2; tentative D call: TRBD2 (7 bases). V was cut by 1 base and J by 7 bases, with 13 bases left in between. The CDR3 is made up of 15 amino acids. Germline values: CDR1 SGHNT, CDR2 YENEEA. The CDR3 reads CASSLAGLQGGELFF. CDR3 DNA: TGTGCCAGCAGCTTAGCGGGACTACAGGGCGGGGAGCTGTTTTTT.

This chain links TRBV5-1 with TRBJ1-1, with TRBD1 matching 7 bases. The CDR3 is 15 amino acids. Germline V lookup: CDR1 SGHRS, CDR2 YFSETQ. The V segment lost 3 bases and the J segment 4 bases; nucleotides outside the gene matches: 9. The CDR3 sequence is CASSSNTGAATEAFF. CDR3 coding DNA: TGCGCCAGCAGCTCGAATACAGGGGCCGCCACTGAAGCTTTCTTT. Based on the CDR3 plus reference TRBV5-1 and TRBJ1-1, the full variable domain is KAGVTQTPRYLIKTRGQQVTLSCSPISGHRSVSWYQQTPGQGLQFLFEYFSETQRNKGNFPGRFSGRQFSNSRSEMNVSTLELGDSALYLCASSSNTGAATEAFFGQGTRLTVV.

The V and J genes are TRBV2 and TRBJ1-5; 8 nucleotides line up with TRBD1. The CDR3 sequence is 14 residues long. The germline gives CDR1 SNHLY, CDR2 FYNNEI. Trimming removed 3 bases from V and 4 bases from J; junction bases left unmatched: 2. Here the CDR3 DNA reads TGTGCCAGCAGTGACCAGGGGGCTAATCAGCCCCAGCATTTT. Its translation: CASSDQGANQPQHF.

The rearrangement links TRBV11-2 to TRBJ2-7; 7 bases are a match to TRBD2. This CDR3 comprises 13 residues. CDR1 is SGHAT, CDR2 FQNNGV, per germline. J lost 0 bases, V lost 8 bases, and 4 bases had no gene match. CDR3 region: CASGSGASYEQYF. CDR3 sequence (DNA): TGTGCCAGCGGCAGCGGGGCCTCCTACGAGCAGTACTTC.

This clone showed up just a few times. The V gene is TRBV9, the J gene TRBJ1-1; no clear D gene. The germline CDR1 and CDR2 sequences are SGDLS and YYNGEE. The CDR3 covers 15 residues. V was clipped by 4 bases and J by 0 bases, with 13 bases between them. The CDR3 sequence is CASSRREGMNTEAFF. For the CDR3, the DNA is TGTGCCAGCAGCAGACGGGAGGGTATGAACACTGAAGCTTTCTTT.

The chain links TRBV4-1 to TRBJ2-5; 9 bases fit TRBD2. The CDR3 spans 16 residues. Germline CDR1 and CDR2: MGHRA and YSYEKL. Unmatched junction bases numbered 8, after V lost 1 base and J lost 5 bases. CDR3 in amino acids: CASSQGFAGGRETQYF. Here the CDR3 DNA reads TGCGCCAGCAGCCAAGGCTTTGCGGGAGGGCGGGAGACCCAGTACTTC.

V is TRBV7-3 and J is TRBJ2-2; 12 bases match TRBD1. Germline trimming cut 6 bases from V and 6 bases from J; bases unmatched to any gene: 8. Germline lookup yields CDR1 SGHTA and CDR2 FQGTGA. The CDR3 runs to 16 residues. CDR3 coding DNA: TGTGCCAGCAGGCGACCGGGACAGGGGGCATCCGGGGAGCTGTTTTTT. Translation gives CASRRPGQGASGELFF.

This clone has a single count. This chain uses TRBV4-2 with TRBJ2-2, with D possibly being TRBD1 (5 bases). This CDR3 comprises 17 residues. Germline V gives CDR1 LGHNA, CDR2 YNFKEQ. The V end lost 1 base, the J end lost 1 base, and 13 bases lay between the germline ends. CDR3 region: CASSQVRQGRNTGELFF. As DNA, the CDR3 is TGTGCCAGCAGCCAAGTCAGGCAGGGTAGGAACACCGGGGAGCTGTTTTTT.

This rearrangement joins TRBV7-2 to TRBJ2-5; TRBD1 matches at 8 bases. The germline V gene encodes CDR1 SGHTA and CDR2 FQGNSA. The V and J ends lost 5 bases and 2 bases, in that order; junction bases with no gene match: 1. This CDR3 is built from 13 residues. The chain's CDR3 is CASSRQGQETQYF. Written as DNA, the CDR3 is TGTGCCAGCAGCCGACAGGGGCAAGAGACCCAGTACTTC.

This rearrangement joins TRBV7-2 to TRBJ2-5; weak D call: TRBD2 (5 bases). Germline loops: CDR1 SGHTA, CDR2 FQGNSA. Trimming cost V 2 bases and J 2 bases, with 12 bases left between them. The CDR3 loop spans 15 amino acids. The CDR3: CASSLSPTTQETQYF. In DNA, the CDR3 is TGTGCCAGCAGCTTAAGTCCGACTACACAAGAGACCCAGTACTTC.

This sequence joins TRBV2 and TRBJ2-2, with 10 bases aligning to TRBD1. The CDR3 has 15 amino acids. CDR1 and CDR2 (germline): SNHLY, FYNNEI. With V trimmed by 7 bases and J by 5 bases, 7 bases remained unmatched. The CDR3 nucleotides read TGTGCCAGCATGGTCAGGACAGGGGGGACCGGGGAGCTGTTTTTT. Encoded protein: CASMVRTGGTGELFF. Full variable domain (missing parts from reference TRBV2 and TRBJ2-2): EPEVTQTPSHQVTQMGQEVILRCVPISNHLYFYWYRQILGQKVEFLVSFYNNEISEKSEIFDDQFSVERPDGSNFTLKIRSTKLEDSAMYFCASMVRTGGTGELFFGEGSRLTVL.

This rearrangement joins TRBV6-4 to TRBJ1-6; D is perhaps TRBD1 (6 bases). V lost 4 bases to trimming and J lost 5 bases, with 15 bases between them. This CDR3 has 16 amino acids. Germline V gene sequence: CDR1 MRHNA, CDR2 SNTAGT. CDR3 loop: CASSGEGGTDNSPLHF. CDR3 bases: TGTGCCAGCAGTGGAGAAGGGGGAACGGATAATTCACCCCTCCACTTT.

This clone was seen a single time. The V call is TRBV6-1, the J call TRBJ1-5, with 7 bases aligning to TRBD1. Germline CDR1 and CDR2: MNHNS and SASEGT. The CDR3 length is 13 residues. The trim removed 4 bases at V and 15 bases at J, leaving 12 bases unmatched. This CDR3 is CASSGQGGDYRHF. In nucleotides, the CDR3 is TGTGCCAGCAGTGGACAGGGCGGAGATTATCGGCATTTT.

The chain carries TRBV28 and TRBJ1-2, with a possible D match to TRBD1 (5 bases). The CDR3 spans 11 residues. Trimming took off 8 bases at V and 2 bases at J, with 6 bases between the two ends. CDR1 is MDHEN and CDR2 is SYDVKM in the germline V gene. The CDR3 loop is CASQGNYGYTF. The DNA of the CDR3 is TGTGCCAGCCAGGGAAACTATGGCTACACCTTC.